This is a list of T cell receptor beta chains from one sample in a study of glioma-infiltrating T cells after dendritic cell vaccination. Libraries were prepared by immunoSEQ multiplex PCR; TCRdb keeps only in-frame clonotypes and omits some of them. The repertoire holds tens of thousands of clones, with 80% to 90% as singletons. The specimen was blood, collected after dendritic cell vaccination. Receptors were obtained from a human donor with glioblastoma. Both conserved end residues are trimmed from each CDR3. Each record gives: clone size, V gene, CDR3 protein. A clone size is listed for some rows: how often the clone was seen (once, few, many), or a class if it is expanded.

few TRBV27 ASSSIRDTLGVYNEQF
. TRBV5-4 ASSLDWGPSETQY
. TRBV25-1 AARVAGELF
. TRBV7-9 ASSLGETSGSSYNEQF
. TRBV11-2 ASSPEGATNEKLF
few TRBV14 ASSPQTIGGTQY
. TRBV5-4 ASSLDRTGGYEQY
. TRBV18 ASSHGTPNNDYGYT
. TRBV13 ASSQGDRGHQPQH
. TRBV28 ASSLRGGAGD
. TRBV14 ASRPDRGVEKLF
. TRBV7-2 ASRPGLQFNEQF
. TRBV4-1 ASSQVVPLGLADYEQY
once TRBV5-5 ASSLVRGSYGYT
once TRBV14 ASSQDQGARLYNEQF
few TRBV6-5 ASSYPGQGNT
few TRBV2 ASRTGQGLTEAF
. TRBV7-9 AGALGYSDEQY
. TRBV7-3 ASSSPGGGTQY
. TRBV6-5 ASSLTGQGLGGYT
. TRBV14 ASSPTSGGIYNEQF
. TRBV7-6 ASSYTESFLRSQY
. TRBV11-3 ASSLDGGRANYGYT
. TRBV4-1 ASSQDMSLWGAGTGELF
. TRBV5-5 ASSPGDRQETQY
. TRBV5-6 ASSLMGQNEKLF
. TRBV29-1 SVERQGAGAF
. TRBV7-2 ASSLAPGYETQY
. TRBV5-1 ASSLVIAGVDNTQY
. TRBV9 ASSSPGQLSTGELF
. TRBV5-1 ASAAGGYNEQF
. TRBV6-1 AIRGADPTKNIQY
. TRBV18 ASSPPAGQTGTQY